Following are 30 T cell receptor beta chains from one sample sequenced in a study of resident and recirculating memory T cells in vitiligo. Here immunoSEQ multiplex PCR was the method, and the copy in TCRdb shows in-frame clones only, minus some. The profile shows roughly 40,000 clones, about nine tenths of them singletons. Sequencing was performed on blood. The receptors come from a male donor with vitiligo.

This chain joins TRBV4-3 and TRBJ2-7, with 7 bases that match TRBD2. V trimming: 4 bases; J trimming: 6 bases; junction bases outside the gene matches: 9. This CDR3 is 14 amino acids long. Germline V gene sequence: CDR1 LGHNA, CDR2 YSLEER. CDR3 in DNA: TGCGCCAGCAGCCCCTCGGCGGGAGCCCCCGAGCAGTACTTC. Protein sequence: CASSPSAGAPEQYF.

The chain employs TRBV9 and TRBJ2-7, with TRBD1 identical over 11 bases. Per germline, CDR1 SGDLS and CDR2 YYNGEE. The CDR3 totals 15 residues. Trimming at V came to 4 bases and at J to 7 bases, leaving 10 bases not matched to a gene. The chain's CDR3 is CASSPLGQGAKEQYF. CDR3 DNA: TGTGCCAGCAGCCCCCTCGGACAGGGGGCGAAGGAGCAGTACTTC.

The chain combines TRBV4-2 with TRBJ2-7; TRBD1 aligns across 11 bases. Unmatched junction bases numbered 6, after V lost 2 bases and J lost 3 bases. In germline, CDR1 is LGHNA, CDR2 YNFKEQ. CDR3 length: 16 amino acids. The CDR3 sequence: CASSQPGTGGFYEQYF. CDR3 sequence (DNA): TGTGCCAGCAGCCAACCCGGGACAGGGGGGTTCTACGAGCAGTACTTC.

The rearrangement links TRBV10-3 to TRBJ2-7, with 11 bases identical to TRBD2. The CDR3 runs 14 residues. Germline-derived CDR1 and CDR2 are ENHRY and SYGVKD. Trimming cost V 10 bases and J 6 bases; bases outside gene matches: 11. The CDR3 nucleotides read TGTGCCACGAACAAACTAGCGGGGGAGTCCGAGCAGTACTTC. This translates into CATNKLAGESEQYF.

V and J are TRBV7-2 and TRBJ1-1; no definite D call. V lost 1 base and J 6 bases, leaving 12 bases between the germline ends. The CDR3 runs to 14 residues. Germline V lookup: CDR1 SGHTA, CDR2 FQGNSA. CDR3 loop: CASSLGYALPEAFF. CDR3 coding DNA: TGTGCCAGCAGCTTAGGTTATGCGTTGCCTGAAGCTTTCTTT.

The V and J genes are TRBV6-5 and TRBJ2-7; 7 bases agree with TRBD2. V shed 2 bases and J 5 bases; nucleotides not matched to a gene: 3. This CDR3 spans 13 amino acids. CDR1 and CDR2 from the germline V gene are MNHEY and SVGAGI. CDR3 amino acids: CASSYPGTNEQYF. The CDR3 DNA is TGTGCCAGCAGTTACCCGGGGACTAACGAGCAGTACTTC.

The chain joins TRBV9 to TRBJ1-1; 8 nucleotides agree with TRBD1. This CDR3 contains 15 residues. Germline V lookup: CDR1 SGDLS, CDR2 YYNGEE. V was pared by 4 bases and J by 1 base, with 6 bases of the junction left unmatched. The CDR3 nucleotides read TGTGCCAGCAGCACCCACGGACAGGGGAACACTGAAGCTTTCTTT. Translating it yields CASSTHGQGNTEAFF. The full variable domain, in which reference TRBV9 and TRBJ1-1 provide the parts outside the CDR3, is DSGVTQTPKHLITATGQRVTLRCSPRSGDLSVYWYQQSLDQGLQFLIQYYNGEERAKGNILERFSAQQFPDLHSELNLSSLELGDSALYFCASSTHGQGNTEAFFGQGTRLTVV.

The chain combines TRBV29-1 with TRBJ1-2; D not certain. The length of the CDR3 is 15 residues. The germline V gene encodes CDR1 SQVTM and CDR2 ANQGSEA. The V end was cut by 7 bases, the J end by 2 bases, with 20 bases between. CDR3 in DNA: TGCAGCGCGCAAATGGGAGGCTTCGGGAACTATGGCTACACCTTC. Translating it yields CSAQMGGFGNYGYTF. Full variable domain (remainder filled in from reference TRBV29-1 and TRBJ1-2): SAVISQKPSRDICQRGTSLTIQCQVDSQVTMMFWYRQQPGQSLTLIATANQGSEATYESGFVIDKFPISRPNLTFSTLTVSNMSPEDSSIYLCSAQMGGFGNYGYTFGSGTRLTVV.

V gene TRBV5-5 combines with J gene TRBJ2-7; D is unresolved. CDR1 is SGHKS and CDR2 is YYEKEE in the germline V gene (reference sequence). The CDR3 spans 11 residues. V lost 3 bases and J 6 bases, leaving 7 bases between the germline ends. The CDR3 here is CASSSPGEQYF. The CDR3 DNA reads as TGTGCCAGCAGCTCCCCGGGCGAGCAGTACTTC.

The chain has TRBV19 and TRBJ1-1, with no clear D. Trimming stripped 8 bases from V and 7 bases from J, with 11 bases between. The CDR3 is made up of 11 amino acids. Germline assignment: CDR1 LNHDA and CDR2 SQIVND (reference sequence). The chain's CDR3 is CASAREGEAFF. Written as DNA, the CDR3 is TGTGCCAGTGCCCGGGAGGGTGAAGCTTTCTTT.

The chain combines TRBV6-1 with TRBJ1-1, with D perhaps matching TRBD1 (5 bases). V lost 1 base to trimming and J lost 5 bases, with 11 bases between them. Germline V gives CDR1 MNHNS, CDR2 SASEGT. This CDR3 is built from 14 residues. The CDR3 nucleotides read TGTGCCAGCAGTGAAGGGGGACTCAGGACTGAAGCTTTCTTT. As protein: CASSEGGLRTEAFF.

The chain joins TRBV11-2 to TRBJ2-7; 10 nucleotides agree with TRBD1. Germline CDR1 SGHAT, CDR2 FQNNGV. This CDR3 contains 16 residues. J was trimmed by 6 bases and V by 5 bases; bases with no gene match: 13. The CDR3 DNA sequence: TGTGCCAGCAGCCCGACCGGACAGGGGGTTCGGGGCGAGCAGTACTTC. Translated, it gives CASSPTGQGVRGEQYF.

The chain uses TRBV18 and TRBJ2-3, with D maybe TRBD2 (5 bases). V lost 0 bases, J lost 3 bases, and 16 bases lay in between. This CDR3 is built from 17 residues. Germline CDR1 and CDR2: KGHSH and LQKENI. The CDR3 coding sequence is TGTGCCAGCTCACCACCGAACCAAGTGGAGGTTACAGATACGCAGTATTTT. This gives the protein CASSPPNQVEVTDTQYF.

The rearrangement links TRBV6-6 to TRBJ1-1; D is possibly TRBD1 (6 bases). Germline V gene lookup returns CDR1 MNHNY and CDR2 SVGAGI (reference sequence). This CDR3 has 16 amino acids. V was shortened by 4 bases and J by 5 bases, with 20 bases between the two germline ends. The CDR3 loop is CASSSPPGHLGTEAFF. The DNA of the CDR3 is TGTGCCAGCAGTTCCCCCCCGGGACACCTGGGGACTGAAGCTTTCTTT.

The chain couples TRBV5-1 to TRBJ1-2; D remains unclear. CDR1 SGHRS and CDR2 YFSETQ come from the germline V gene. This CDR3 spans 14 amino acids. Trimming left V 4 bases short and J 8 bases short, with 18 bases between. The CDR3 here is CASSPSMGREGYTF. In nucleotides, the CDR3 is TGCGCCAGCAGCCCCAGTATGGGGAGAGAGGGCTACACCTTC.

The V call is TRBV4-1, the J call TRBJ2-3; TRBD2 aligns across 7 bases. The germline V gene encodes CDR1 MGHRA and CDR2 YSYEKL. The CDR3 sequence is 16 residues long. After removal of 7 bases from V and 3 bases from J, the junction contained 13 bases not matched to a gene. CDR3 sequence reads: CASTPEAGVVTDTQYF. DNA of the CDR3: TGCGCCAGCACACCTGAGGCGGGGGTTGTTACAGATACGCAGTATTTT.

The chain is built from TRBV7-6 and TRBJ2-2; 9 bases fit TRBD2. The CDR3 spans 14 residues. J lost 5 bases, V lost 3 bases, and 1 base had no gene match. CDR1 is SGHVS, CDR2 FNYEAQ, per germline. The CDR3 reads CASSFSGGTGELFF. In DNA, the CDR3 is TGTGCCAGCAGCTTTAGCGGGGGTACCGGGGAGCTGTTTTTT.

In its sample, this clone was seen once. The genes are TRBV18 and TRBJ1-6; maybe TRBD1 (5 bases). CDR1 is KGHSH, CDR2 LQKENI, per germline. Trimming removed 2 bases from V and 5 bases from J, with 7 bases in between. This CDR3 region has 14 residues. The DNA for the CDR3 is TGTGCCAGCTCACCAGGGGCGGATAATTCACCCCTCCACTTT. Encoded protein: CASSPGADNSPLHF.

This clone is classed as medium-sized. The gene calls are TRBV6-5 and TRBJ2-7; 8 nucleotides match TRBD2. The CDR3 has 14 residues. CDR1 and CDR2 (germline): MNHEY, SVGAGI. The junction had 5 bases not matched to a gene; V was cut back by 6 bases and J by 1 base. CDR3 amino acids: CASSPGGNSYEQYF. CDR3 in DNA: TGTGCCAGCAGCCCGGGGGGGAATTCCTACGAGCAGTACTTC.

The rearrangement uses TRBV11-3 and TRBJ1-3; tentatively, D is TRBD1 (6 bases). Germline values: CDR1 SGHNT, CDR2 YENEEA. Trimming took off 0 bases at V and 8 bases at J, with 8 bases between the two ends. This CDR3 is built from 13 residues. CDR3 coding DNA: TGTGCCAGCAGCTTAGATGGGGGCCACACCATATATTTT. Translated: CASSLDGGHTIYF.

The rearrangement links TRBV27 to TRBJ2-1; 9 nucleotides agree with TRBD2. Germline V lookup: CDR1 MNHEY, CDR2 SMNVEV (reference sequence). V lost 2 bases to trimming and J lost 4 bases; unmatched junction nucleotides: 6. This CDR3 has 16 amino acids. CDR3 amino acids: CASSLLAAGGYNEQFF. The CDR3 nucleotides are TGTGCCAGCAGTTTACTCGCAGCGGGGGGATACAATGAGCAGTTCTTC.

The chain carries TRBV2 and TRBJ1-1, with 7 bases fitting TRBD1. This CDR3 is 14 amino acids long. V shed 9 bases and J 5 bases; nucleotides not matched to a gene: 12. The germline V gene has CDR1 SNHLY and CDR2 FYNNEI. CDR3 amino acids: CASSGNRGETEAFF. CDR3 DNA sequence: TGTGCCAGTTCCGGGAACAGGGGAGAAACTGAAGCTTTCTTT. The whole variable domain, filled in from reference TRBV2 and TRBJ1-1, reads EPEVTQTPSHQVTQMGQEVILRCVPISNHLYFYWYRQILGQKVEFLVSFYNNEISEKSEIFDDQFSVERPDGSNFTLKIRSTKLEDSAMYFCASSGNRGETEAFFGQGTRLTVV.

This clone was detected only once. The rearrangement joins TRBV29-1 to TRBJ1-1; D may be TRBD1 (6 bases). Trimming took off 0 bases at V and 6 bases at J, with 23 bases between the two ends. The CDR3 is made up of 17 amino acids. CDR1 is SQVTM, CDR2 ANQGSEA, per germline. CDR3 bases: TGCAGCGTTGAAGATTCTGAGGGCGGGGGCCGGGAAGCTGAAGCTTTCTTT. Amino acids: CSVEDSEGGGREAEAFF.

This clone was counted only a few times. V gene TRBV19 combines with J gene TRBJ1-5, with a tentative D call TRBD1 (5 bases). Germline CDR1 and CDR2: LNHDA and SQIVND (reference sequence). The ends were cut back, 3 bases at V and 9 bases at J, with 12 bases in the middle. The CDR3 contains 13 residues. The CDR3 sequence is CASSMGQPRPQHF. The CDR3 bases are TGTGCCAGTAGTATGGGGCAGCCCAGGCCCCAGCATTTT.

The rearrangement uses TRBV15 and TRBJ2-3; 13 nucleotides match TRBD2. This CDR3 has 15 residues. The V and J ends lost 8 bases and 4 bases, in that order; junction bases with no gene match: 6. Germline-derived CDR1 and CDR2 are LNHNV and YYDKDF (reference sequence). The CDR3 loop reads CATGETSGGSDTQYF. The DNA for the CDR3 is TGTGCCACCGGGGAGACTAGCGGGGGGTCAGATACGCAGTATTTT.

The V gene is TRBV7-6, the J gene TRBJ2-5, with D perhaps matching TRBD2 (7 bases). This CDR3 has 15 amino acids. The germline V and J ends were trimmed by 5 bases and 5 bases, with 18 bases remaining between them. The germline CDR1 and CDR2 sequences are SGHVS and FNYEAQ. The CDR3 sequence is CASSRPGGYGETQYF. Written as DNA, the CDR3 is TGTGCCAGCAGCCGTCCGGGGGGCTATGGTGAGACCCAGTACTTC.

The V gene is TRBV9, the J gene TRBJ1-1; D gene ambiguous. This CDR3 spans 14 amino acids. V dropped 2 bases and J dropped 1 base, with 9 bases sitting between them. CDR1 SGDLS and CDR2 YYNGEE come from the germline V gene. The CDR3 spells CASSVVEGNTEAFF. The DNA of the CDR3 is TGTGCCAGCAGCGTTGTGGAGGGGAACACTGAAGCTTTCTTT.

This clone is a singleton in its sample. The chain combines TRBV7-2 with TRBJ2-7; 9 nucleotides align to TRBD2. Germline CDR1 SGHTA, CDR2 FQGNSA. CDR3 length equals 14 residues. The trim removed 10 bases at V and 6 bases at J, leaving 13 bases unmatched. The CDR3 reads CATTIAGVSREQYF. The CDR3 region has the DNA TGTGCCACTACTATAGCGGGGGTTAGCCGCGAGCAGTACTTC.

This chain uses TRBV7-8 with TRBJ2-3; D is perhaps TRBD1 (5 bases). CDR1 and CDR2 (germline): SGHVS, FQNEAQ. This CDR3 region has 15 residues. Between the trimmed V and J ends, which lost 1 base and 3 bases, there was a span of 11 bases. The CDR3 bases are TGTGCCAGCAGCTTAGTTCAGGGTTGGACAGATACGCAGTATTTT. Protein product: CASSLVQGWTDTQYF.

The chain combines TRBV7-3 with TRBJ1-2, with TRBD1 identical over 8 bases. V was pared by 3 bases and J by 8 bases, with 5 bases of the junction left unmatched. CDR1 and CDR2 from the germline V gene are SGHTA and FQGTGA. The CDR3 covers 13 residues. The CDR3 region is CASSFTGGQGYTF. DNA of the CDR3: TGTGCCAGCAGCTTTACAGGGGGTCAGGGCTACACCTTC.